This section outlines one T cell receptor (beta chain) sequence together with its context. The entry originates in a study of blood T cell repertoires in COVID-19. Measured with immunoSEQ multiplex PCR; TCRdb has only the in-frame clones, and not every one. The sample yields around 260,000 clones, 85% to 90% seen once. Trimming took off 10 bases at V and 0 bases at J, with 10 bases between the two ends. The V gene's germline CDR1 is MGHRA and CDR2 YSYEKL. CDR3 length equals 13 residues. Sequencing input: peripheral blood. This clonotype originated in a young man with active or convalescent COVID-19. The chain employs TRBV4-1 and TRBJ1-3, with a weak D call TRBD1 (5 bases). The CDR3 region is CATSRGSGNTIYF. CDR3 coding DNA: TGCGCCACCTCAAGGGGCTCTGGAAACACCATATATTTT.